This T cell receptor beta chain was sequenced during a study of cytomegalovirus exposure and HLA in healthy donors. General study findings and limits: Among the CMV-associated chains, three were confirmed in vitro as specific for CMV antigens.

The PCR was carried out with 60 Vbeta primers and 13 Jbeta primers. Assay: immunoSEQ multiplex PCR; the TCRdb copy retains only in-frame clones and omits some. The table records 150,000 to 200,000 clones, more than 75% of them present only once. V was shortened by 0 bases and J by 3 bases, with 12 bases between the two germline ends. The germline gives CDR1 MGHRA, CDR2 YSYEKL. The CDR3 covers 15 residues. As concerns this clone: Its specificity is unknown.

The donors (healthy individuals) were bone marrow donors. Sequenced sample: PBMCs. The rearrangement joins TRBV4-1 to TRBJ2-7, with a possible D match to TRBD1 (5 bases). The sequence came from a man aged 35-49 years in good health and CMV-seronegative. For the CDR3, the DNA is TGCGCCAGCAGCCAAGATCCGGGTACAGGCTACGAGCAGTACTTC. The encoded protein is CASSQDPGTGYEQYF.